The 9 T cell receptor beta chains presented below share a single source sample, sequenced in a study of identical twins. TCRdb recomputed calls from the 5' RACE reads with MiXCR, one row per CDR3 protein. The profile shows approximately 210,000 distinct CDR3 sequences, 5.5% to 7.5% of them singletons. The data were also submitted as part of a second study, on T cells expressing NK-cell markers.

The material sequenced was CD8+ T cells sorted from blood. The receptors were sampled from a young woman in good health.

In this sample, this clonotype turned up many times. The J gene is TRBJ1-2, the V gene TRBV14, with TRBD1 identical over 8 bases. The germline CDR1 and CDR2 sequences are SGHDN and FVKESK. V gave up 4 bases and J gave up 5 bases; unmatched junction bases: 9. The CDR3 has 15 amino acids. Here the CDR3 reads CASSRSRGQTYGYTF. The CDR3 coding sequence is TGTGCCAGCAGCCGTTCCAGGGGGCAGACGTATGGCTACACCTTC.

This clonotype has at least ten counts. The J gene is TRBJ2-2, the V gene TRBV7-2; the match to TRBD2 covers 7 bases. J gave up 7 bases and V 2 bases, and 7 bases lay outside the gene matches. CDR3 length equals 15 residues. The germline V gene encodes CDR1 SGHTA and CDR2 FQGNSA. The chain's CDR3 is CASSLYGLVDGELFF. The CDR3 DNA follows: TGTGCCAGCAGCTTATACGGACTAGTTGACGGGGAGCTGTTTTTT.

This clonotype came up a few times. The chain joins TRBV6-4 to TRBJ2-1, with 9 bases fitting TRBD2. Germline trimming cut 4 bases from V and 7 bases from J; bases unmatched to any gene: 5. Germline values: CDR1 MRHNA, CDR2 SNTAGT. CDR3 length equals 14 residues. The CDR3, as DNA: TGTGCCAGCAGTGCTAGCGGGAATGTAAATGAGCAGTTCTTC. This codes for CASSASGNVNEQFF.

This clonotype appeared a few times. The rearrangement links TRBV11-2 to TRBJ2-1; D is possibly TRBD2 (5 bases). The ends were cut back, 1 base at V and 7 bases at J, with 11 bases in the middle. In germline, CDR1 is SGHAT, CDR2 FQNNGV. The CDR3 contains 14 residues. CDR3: CASSLVVGGNEQFF. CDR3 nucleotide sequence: TGTGCCAGCAGCTTAGTCGTAGGCGGGAATGAGCAGTTCTTC.

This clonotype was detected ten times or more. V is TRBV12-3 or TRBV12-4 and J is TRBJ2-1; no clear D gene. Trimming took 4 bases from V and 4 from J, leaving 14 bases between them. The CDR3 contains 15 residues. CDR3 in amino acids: CASSSEVVGYNEQFF. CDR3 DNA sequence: TGTGCCAGCAGTTCCGAAGTAGTAGGTTACAATGAGCAGTTCTTC.

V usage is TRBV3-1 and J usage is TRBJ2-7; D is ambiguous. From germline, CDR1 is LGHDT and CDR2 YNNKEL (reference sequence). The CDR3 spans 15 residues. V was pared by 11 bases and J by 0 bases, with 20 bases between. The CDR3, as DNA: TGTGCCTCCTGCCAAGTCGCGGTTAGCTCCTACGAGCAGTACTTC. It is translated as CASCQVAVSSYEQYF.

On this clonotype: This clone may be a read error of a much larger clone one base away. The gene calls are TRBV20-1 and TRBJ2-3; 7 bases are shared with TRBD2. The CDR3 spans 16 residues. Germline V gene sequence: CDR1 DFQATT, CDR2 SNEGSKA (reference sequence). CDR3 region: CCARDYGGRDTDTQYF. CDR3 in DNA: TGCTGTGCTAGAGATTATGGTGGGAGGGACACAGATACGCAGTATTTT.

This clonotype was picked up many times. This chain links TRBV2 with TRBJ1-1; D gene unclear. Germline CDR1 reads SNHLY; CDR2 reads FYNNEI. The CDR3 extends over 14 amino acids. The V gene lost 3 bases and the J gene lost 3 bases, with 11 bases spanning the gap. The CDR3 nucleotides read TGTGCCAGCAGTGACCAGGCGAGGTACACTGAAGCTTTCTTT. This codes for CASSDQARYTEAFF.

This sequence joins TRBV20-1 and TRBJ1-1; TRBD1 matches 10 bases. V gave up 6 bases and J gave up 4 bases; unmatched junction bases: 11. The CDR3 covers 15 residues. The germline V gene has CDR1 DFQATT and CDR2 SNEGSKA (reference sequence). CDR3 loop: CSAHYRQGASTEAFF. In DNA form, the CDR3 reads TGCAGTGCCCACTATCGACAGGGGGCGAGCACTGAAGCTTTCTTT.